This passage covers 24 T cell receptor beta chains from one sample sequenced in a study of blood T cell repertoires in COVID-19. Using immunoSEQ multiplex PCR, the repertoire was profiled, and TCRdb retains in-frame clones only, with some absent. The repertoire consists of 350,000 or so clones, with roughly 90% occurring once and the leading ten covering approximately 18%. The specimen sequenced was PBMCs or T cells enriched from blood (not recorded which). The receptors here all came from a woman in her twenties or thirties who had recovered from COVID-19.

The chain uses TRBV7-8 and TRBJ2-5; TRBD2 matches at 8 bases. The CDR3 is 15 residues long. Germline loops: CDR1 SGHVS, CDR2 FQNEAQ. Losses at the gene ends were 2 bases for V and 1 base for J; bases not matched to a gene: 3. In DNA, the CDR3 is TGTGCCAGCAGCTTATTACTAGCGGCCCAAGAGACCCAGTACTTC. As protein: CASSLLLAAQETQYF. The variable domain in full, with the rest retrieved from reference TRBV7-8 and TRBJ2-5, is GAGVSQSPRYKVAKRGQDVALRCDPISGHVSLFWYQQALGQGPEFLTYFQNEAQLDKSGLPSDRFFAERPEGSVSTLKIQRTQQEDSAVYLCASSLLLAAQETQYFGPGTRLLVL.

The V gene is TRBV5-4, the J gene TRBJ2-5, with 12 bases lining up with TRBD2. The CDR3 spans 16 residues. V trimming: 4 bases; J trimming: 3 bases; junction bases outside the gene matches: 7. CDR1 is SGHNT, CDR2 YYREEE, per germline (reference sequence). The CDR3 spells CASSPGLAGFEETQYF. The CDR3, as DNA: TGTGCCAGCAGCCCTGGACTAGCGGGGTTTGAAGAGACCCAGTACTTC. Drawing the rest from reference TRBV5-4 and TRBJ2-5, the complete variable domain is ETGVTQSPTHLIKTRGQQVTLRCSSQSGHNTVSWYQQALGQGPQFIFQYYREEENGRGNFPPRFSGLQFPNYSSELNVNALELDDSALYLCASSPGLAGFEETQYFGPGTRLLVL.

This clone was seen a single time. The chain is built from TRBV5-1 and TRBJ2-1, with D possibly being TRBD2 (6 bases). Germline CDR1 is SGHRS and CDR2 is YFSETQ. The CDR3 spans 13 residues. V lost 5 bases, J lost 3 bases, and 9 bases lay in between. CDR3: CASRWDFYNEQFF. Written as DNA, the CDR3 is TGCGCCAGCAGATGGGACTTCTACAATGAGCAGTTCTTC.

A single count supports this clone. Distinct nucleotide sequences in the sample also encode this CDR3. The chain recombines TRBV5-1 with TRBJ1-3; 7 positions match TRBD1. V lost 4 bases to trimming and J lost 2 bases; unmatched junction nucleotides: 3. Germline values: CDR1 SGHRS, CDR2 YFSETQ. This CDR3 comprises 14 residues. The CDR3, as DNA: TGCGCCAGCAGCCCGGGGACAGCTGGAAACACCATATATTTT. Translated, it gives CASSPGTAGNTIYF. Looking up the rest from reference TRBV5-1 and TRBJ1-3 gives the full variable domain: KAGVTQTPRYLIKTRGQQVTLSCSPISGHRSVSWYQQTPGQGLQFLFEYFSETQRNKGNFPGRFSGRQFSNSRSEMNVSTLELGDSALYLCASSPGTAGNTIYFGEGSWLTVV.

The V call is TRBV28, the J call TRBJ2-2; TRBD2 is a possible D gene (6 bases). The CDR3 length is 16 residues. Deletions cut 1 base from V and 1 base from J, with 10 bases between. Germline CDR1 reads MDHEN; CDR2 reads SYDVKM. Here the CDR3 reads CASSLSRGLNTGELFF. The CDR3 region has the DNA TGTGCCAGCAGTTTATCCCGGGGACTGAACACCGGGGAGCTGTTTTTT.

The chain is built from TRBV24-1 and TRBJ2-7, with 7 positions matching TRBD2. Trimming cost V 4 bases and J 5 bases; bases outside gene matches: 7. The CDR3 is 14 amino acids. CDR1 and CDR2 from the germline V gene are KGHDR and SFDVKD. The CDR3 DNA follows: TGTGCCACCAGTGAAGGCGGGAGCTACCACGAGCAGTACTTC. Translation gives CATSEGGSYHEQYF.

The rearrangement links TRBV27 to TRBJ1-1; unclear D gene. This CDR3 is 14 amino acids long. Germline V gene lookup returns CDR1 MNHEY and CDR2 SMNVEV (reference sequence). Trimming shortened V by 3 bases and J by 4 bases, and 12 bases separated the two germline ends. The CDR3 sequence is CASSFERDPTEAFF. CDR3 nucleotides: TGTGCCAGCAGTTTCGAGAGGGATCCCACTGAAGCTTTCTTT.

The chain uses TRBV19 and TRBJ2-2; D gene unclear. The V end lost 8 bases, the J end lost 0 bases, and 7 bases lay between the germline ends. The CDR3 consists of 13 residues. Germline V CDR1 and CDR2: LNHDA, SQIVND (reference sequence). The CDR3 reads CASRDTNTGELFF. The CDR3 DNA sequence: TGTGCCAGTCGTGACACGAACACCGGGGAGCTGTTTTTT. The variable domain in full, with the rest retrieved from reference TRBV19 and TRBJ2-2, is DGGITQSPKYLFRKEGQNVTLSCEQNLNHDAMYWYRQDPGQGLRLIYYSQIVNDFQKGDIAEGYSVSREKKESFPLTVTSAQKNPTAFYLCASRDTNTGELFFGEGSRLTVL.

The V and J genes are TRBV6-6 and TRBJ2-1, with TRBD2 as a possible D gene (6 bases). V was trimmed by 0 bases and J by 10 bases, leaving 13 bases between them. The CDR3 length is 14 residues. The germline CDR1 and CDR2 sequences are MNHNY and SVGAGI (reference sequence). CDR3 nucleotides: TGTGCCAGCAGTTACTCAAAAGCGGGCCTAGAGCAGTTCTTC. It specifies CASSYSKAGLEQFF.

This CDR3 reads CASSHLRGYTF. In DNA form, the CDR3 reads TGTGCCAGCAGCCACTTGAGGGGCTACACCTTC. The V and J genes are TRBV28 and TRBJ1-2; D not resolved. CDR1 is MDHEN, CDR2 SYDVKM, per germline. The CDR3 is made up of 11 amino acids. V was shortened by 6 bases and J by 8 bases, with 10 bases between the two germline ends.

This chain connects TRBV15 to TRBJ2-6, with D unresolved. V dropped 4 bases and J dropped 0 bases, with 16 bases sitting between them. The CDR3 covers 18 residues. Germline V gene lookup returns CDR1 LNHNV and CDR2 YYDKDF (reference sequence). This CDR3 reads CATSTHPGTFSGANVLTF. CDR3 coding DNA: TGTGCCACCAGCACCCACCCAGGCACGTTCTCTGGGGCCAACGTCCTGACTTTC.

This chain uses TRBV7-8 with TRBJ2-7; perhaps TRBD2 as D (6 bases). The CDR3 runs to 15 residues. CDR1 and CDR2 (germline): SGHVS, FQNEAQ. The germline V and J ends were trimmed by 5 bases and 0 bases, with 14 bases remaining between them. CDR3 sequence reads: CASSPGGAPSYEQYF. Here the CDR3 DNA reads TGTGCCAGCAGCCCCGGGGGAGCGCCCTCCTACGAGCAGTACTTC.

V usage is TRBV5-4 and J usage is TRBJ1-2; D is unresolved. Germline CDR1 SGHNT, CDR2 YYREEE (reference sequence). This CDR3 region has 12 residues. With 0 bases removed from V and 5 bases from J, the gap between germline ends came to 5 bases. The CDR3 DNA sequence: TGTGCCAGCAGCTTGGATCCATATGGCTACACCTTC. Its protein product is CASSLDPYGYTF.

The J gene is TRBJ2-7, the V gene TRBV7-6; perhaps TRBD2 as D (6 bases). Germline loops: CDR1 SGHVS, CDR2 FNYEAQ. The CDR3 totals 15 residues. V shed 5 bases and J shed 1 base, with 15 bases lying between them. CDR3 sequence reads: CASSLEGVPSYEQYF. In nucleotides, the CDR3 is TGTGCCAGCAGCCTGGAGGGAGTACCGTCCTACGAGCAGTACTTC.

The V call is TRBV5-6, the J call TRBJ1-3, with D possibly TRBD1 on 5 matching bases. There are 13 residues in the CDR3. The germline V gene has CDR1 SGHDT and CDR2 YYEEEE. The V end lost 2 bases, the J end lost 2 bases, and 5 bases lay between the germline ends. The CDR3 coding sequence is TGTGCCAGCAGCTTAGGGGCTGGAAACACCATATATTTT. Protein: CASSLGAGNTIYF.

V and J are TRBV28 and TRBJ2-7; TRBD1 matches 7 bases. CDR3 size: 11 residues. Germline CDR1 and CDR2: MDHEN and SYDVKM. The DNA for the CDR3 is TGTCCGAGGACAGGAACCCACGAGCAGTACTTC. Translated: CPRTGTHEQYF. Full variable domain (missing parts from reference TRBV28 and TRBJ2-7): DVKVTQSSRYLVKRTGEKVFLECVQDMDHENMFWYRQDPGLGLRLIYFSYDVKMKEKGDIPEGYSVSREKKERFSLILESASTNQTSMYLCPRTGTHEQYFGPGTRLTVT.

This clone was recorded once. The chain carries TRBV11-2 and TRBJ1-4; TRBD1 is a possible D gene (5 bases). The CDR3 covers 16 residues. CDR1 and CDR2 from the germline V gene are SGHAT and FQNNGV. V lost 5 bases and J lost 2, with 15 bases in between. The CDR3 DNA is TGTGCCAGCAGCCGTAACCAGGGTACGACTAATGAAAAACTGTTTTTT. Translation gives CASSRNQGTTNEKLFF.

The J gene is TRBJ2-1, the V gene TRBV18; D is uncertain. The CDR3 extends over 12 amino acids. V shed 3 bases and J shed 7 bases, with 7 bases lying between them. The V gene's germline CDR1 is KGHSH and CDR2 LQKENI. CDR3 sequence reads: CASSPQRNEQFF. The CDR3 DNA sequence: TGTGCCAGCTCACCGCAACGGAATGAGCAGTTCTTC.

Only one count was recorded for this clone. V and J are TRBV28 and TRBJ1-2, with 10 bases identical to TRBD1. Germline V gives CDR1 MDHEN, CDR2 SYDVKM. The CDR3 has 18 residues. Trimming cost V 4 bases and J 7 bases; bases outside gene matches: 18. In DNA, the CDR3 is TGTGCCAGCAGTTATCCCGGGACAGGGGTTGATCGGTGGGGTGGCTACACCTTC. It encodes CASSYPGTGVDRWGGYTF.

This chain connects TRBV3-1 (or the pseudogene TRBV3-2) to TRBJ1-2, with TRBD1 as a possible D gene (6 bases). Trimming cost V 3 bases and J 8 bases, with 19 bases left between them. Germline values: CDR1 LGHDT, CDR2 YNNKEL (reference sequence). CDR3 length equals 15 residues. CDR3 bases: TGTGCCAGCAGCCAGTACCGGGACACCCTTGGAGGCTACACCTTC. Protein product: CASSQYRDTLGGYTF.

The chain employs TRBV5-5 and TRBJ1-3; D gene ambiguous. CDR1 is SGHKS, CDR2 YYEKEE, per germline (reference sequence). V gave up 2 bases and J gave up 1 base, with 19 bases separating them. There are 18 residues in the CDR3. CDR3 amino acids: CASSLQNVGRGSGNTIYF. CDR3 sequence (DNA): TGTGCCAGCAGCTTACAGAACGTCGGCCGAGGGTCTGGAAACACCATATATTTT.

This rearrangement joins TRBV6-5 to TRBJ2-5, with 11 positions matching TRBD2. CDR3 length: 15 amino acids. Germline CDR1 and CDR2: MNHEY and SVGAGI. V was pared by 6 bases and J by 3 bases, with 6 bases of the junction left unmatched. In nucleotides, the CDR3 is TGTGCCAGCAGCGATGGGACTAGCGGAGAAGAGACCCAGTACTTC. Translation: CASSDGTSGEETQYF.

The chain carries TRBV2 and TRBJ1-1; 9 bases match TRBD1. The CDR3 length is 14 residues. Germline CDR1 is SNHLY and CDR2 is FYNNEI. The V gene end was trimmed by 10 bases and the J gene end by 7 bases; junction bases not matched to a gene: 13. CDR3 in DNA: TGTGCCACCGACTCCGGGACAGGGCTTTTTGAAGCTTTCTTT. It specifies CATDSGTGLFEAFF.

This clone was recorded only once. V gene TRBV9 combines with J gene TRBJ2-7; 7 bases map to TRBD2. The germline gives CDR1 SGDLS, CDR2 YYNGEE. This CDR3 has 14 residues. V shed 3 bases, J shed 5 bases, and the junction held 8 bases outside the gene matches. Here the CDR3 DNA reads TGTGCCAGCAGCGCCCGCTCGACTAGCCACGAGCAGTACTTC. Translation gives CASSARSTSHEQYF.